Listed below are T cell receptor beta chains from one sample, sequenced in a study of shared clonotypes between healthy human individuals. The table came from immunoSEQ multiplex PCR; TCRdb's copy has only in-frame clones and leaves some out. The repertoire holds about 2.4 million clones, with over 85% as singletons. Sequenced: naive CD4+ T cells from PBMCs. These receptors were taken from a man in his late teens or twenties in good health. Some clones in this sample may be carry-over from other donors' samples. Both conserved end residues are part of each CDR3. The order of the fields is J gene, clone size, V gene, D gene, CDR3 DNA, CDR3 protein. A D gene is named only where the DNA matches it firmly. The listing skips clone size in some rows; elsewhere it reads once, few, many or a size class.

>TRBJ2-2|-|TRBV11-2|-
TGTGCCAGCAGCTTTGTGGCGGGGAACACCGGGGAGCTGTTTTTT
CASSFVAGNTGELFF
>TRBJ2-7|-|TRBV27|-
TGTGCCAGCAGTTGGGGTCCTCAAGAGATCTACGAGCAGTACTTC
CASSWGPQEIYEQYF
>TRBJ2-1|-|TRBV29-1|-
TGCAGCGTTGAGGACGGATACTCCTACAATGAGCAGTTCTTC
CSVEDGYSYNEQFF
>TRBJ1-2|-|TRBV30|-
TGTGCCTGGAGTGATTTGGGGCACACTAACTATGGCTACACCTTC
CAWSDLGHTNYGYTF
>TRBJ2-2|-|TRBV5-4|TRBD1
TGTGCCAGCAGCGTCAACAGGGGCGAGAACACCGGGGAGCTGTTTTTT
CASSVNRGENTGELFF
>TRBJ2-7|-|TRBV6-6|TRBD1
TGTGCCAGCAGGCCCCCCGGGACAGCGGCCTACGAGCAGTACTTC
CASRPPGTAAYEQYF
>TRBJ1-2|-|TRBV5-1|TRBD1
TGCGCCAGCAGCTGGACAGGGGAGGTGCAATATGGCTACACCTTC
CASSWTGEVQYGYTF
>TRBJ2-7|-|TRBV7-2|TRBD2
TGTGCCAGCAGCGCCGGGACTAGCGTGGACTACGAGCAGTACTTC
CASSAGTSVDYEQYF
>TRBJ2-5|-|TRBV10-3|TRBD2
TGTGCCATCAGCGCCGGGACTAAACAAGAGACCCAGTACTTC
CAISAGTKQETQYF
>TRBJ1-4|-|TRBV5-1|TRBD1
TGCGCCAGCAGCCGGGACAGGGTAGATGAAAAACTGTTTTTT
CASSRDRVDEKLFF
>TRBJ2-1|-|TRBV29-1|TRBD2
TGCAGCGTTGAAGATCTATGGACTAGCGGGGGGAACAATGAGCAGTTCTTC
CSVEDLWTSGGNNEQFF
>TRBJ1-2|-|TRBV27|TRBD1
TGTGCCAGCAGAACAAAACCAGGCGGCAGGGGGCGAGATGGCTACACCTTC
CASRTKPGGRGRDGYTF
>TRBJ2-1|-|TRBV27|TRBD2
TGTGCCAGCAGGGGGACTAGCGGGCCGAGTGAGCAGTTCTTC
CASRGTSGPSEQFF
>TRBJ1-6|-|TRBV2|TRBD1
TGTGCCAGCAGTGAGGCCGGGACAGGGATTTCACCCCTCCACTTT
CASSEAGTGISPLHF
>TRBJ2-1|-|TRBV6-4|-
TGTGCCAGCAGTGACTCCGGACTCTACAATGAGCAGTTCTTC
CASSDSGLYNEQFF
>TRBJ2-1|-|TRBV30|TRBD2
TGTGCCTGGACCGGGACTAGCGGTCGAAGCTCCTACAATGAGCAGTTCTTC
CAWTGTSGRSSYNEQFF
>TRBJ1-4|-|TRBV7-9|TRBD1
TGTGCCAGCAGCCCGGTCGGGACAGGATCCGAAAAACTGTTTTTT
CASSPVGTGSEKLFF
>TRBJ1-4|once|TRBV14|-
TGTGCCAGCAGCCAAGGAGAGTCGACACATGAAAAACTGTTTTTT
CASSQGESTHEKLFF
>TRBJ2-5|-|TRBV6-1|-
TGTGCCAGCAGTGTGTCTGGGGCCCAGTACTTC
CASSVSGAQYF
>TRBJ1-2|-|TRBV23-1|TRBD1
TGCGCCAGGCCTGACTCATACAGGCACCGAATTAGACAGGGGGCGGCCGTTGGCTACACCTTC
CARPDSYRHRIRQGAAVGYTF
>TRBJ2-7|once|TRBV13|-
TGTGCCAGCAGCTTAGTAGGGGGTATGGGGCGCGGGCAGTACTTC
CASSLVGGMGRGQYF
>TRBJ1-5|-|TRBV7-3|-
TGTGCCAGCAGTTTTAGGGTCAGACAGGCGGGGGATCAGCCCCAGCATTTT
CASSFRVRQAGDQPQHF
>TRBJ2-1|-|TRBV7-9|TRBD2
TGTGCCAGCAGCTACTTTAGCGGGAGGGTTTGCGAGCAGTTCTTC
CASSYFSGRVCEQFF
>TRBJ2-2|few|TRBV6-1|-
TGTGCCAGCAGTGGCCAGGGTCGCACCGGGGAGCTGTTTTTT
CASSGQGRTGELFF
>TRBJ2-7|-|TRBV2|TRBD2
TGTGCCAGCAGTCCCGAGGGGCGGGGGATGAACGAGCAGTACTTC
CASSPEGRGMNEQYF
>TRBJ2-5|-|TRBV4-2|TRBD2
TGTGCCAGCAGCCAAGAACTAGCGGGAGGTGGAGAGACCCAGTACTTC
CASSQELAGGGETQYF
>TRBJ1-5|-|TRBV30|-
TGTGCCTGGAGCTTAGGGGGGGGACCCCAGCATTTT
CAWSLGGGPQHF
>TRBJ2-7|-|TRBV5-1|TRBD1
TGCGCCAGCAGCTTCAGGGGGCTGAACGAGCAGTACTTC
CASSFRGLNEQYF
>TRBJ2-2|-|TRBV6-5|TRBD2
TGTGCCAGCAGTAGGCTAGCGGGAACTACCGGGGAGCTGTTTTTT
CASSRLAGTTGELFF
>TRBJ1-2|-|TRBV19|TRBD1
TGTGCCAGTAGTACCGGGACAGTGAACTATGGCTACACCTTC
CASSTGTVNYGYTF
>TRBJ2-7|-|TRBV5-1|TRBD2
TGCGCCAGCAGCTTGGCCCCTAGCGGGAGCCCCTACGAGCAGTACTTC
CASSLAPSGSPYEQYF
>TRBJ1-2|-|TRBV28|-
TGTGCCAGCAGTCCATTCGTCCAGGCTCTTTATGGCTACACCTTC
CASSPFVQALYGYTF
>TRBJ1-2|-|TRBV2|-
TGTGCCAGCAGTGAGGAAAAAGGGGGCTACACCTTC
CASSEEKGGYTF
>TRBJ1-1|-|TRBV7-2|-
TGTGCCAGCAGCTTTCGGGGCCTGAACACTGAAGCTTTCTTT
CASSFRGLNTEAFF
>TRBJ2-7|-|TRBV18|TRBD1
TGTGCCAGCTCACTGACAGGGATCTCCTACGAGCAGTACTTC
CASSLTGISYEQYF
>TRBJ1-6|-|TRBV25-1|-
TGTGCCAGCACCCGGGAGGCCGCCTCACCCCTCCACTTT
CASTREAASPLHF
>TRBJ1-4|-|TRBV9|TRBD1
TGTGCCAGCAGCCCAAGGACAGGGGACGAAAAACTGTTTTTT
CASSPRTGDEKLFF
>TRBJ1-1|-|TRBV5-1|TRBD1
TGCGCCAGCAGCGACGCAGGGGGGCGCACTGAAGCTTTCTTT
CASSDAGGRTEAFF
>TRBJ2-7|-|TRBV14|-
TGTGCCAGCAGCCAAGCTAGACAATACGAGCAGTACTTC
CASSQARQYEQYF
>TRBJ2-7|-|TRBV30|TRBD1
TGTGCCTGGAACCGGGACAGAACTTACGAGCAGTACTTC
CAWNRDRTYEQYF
>TRBJ2-3|-|TRBV10-2|TRBD2
TGCGCCAGCAGTTACACCGGGACTAGCGGGAGTGGGGCAGATACGCAGTATTTT
CASSYTGTSGSGADTQYF
>TRBJ2-1|-|TRBV6-5|-
TGTGCCAGCAGTAACCCGGGATTCTCATACAATGAGCAGTTCTTC
CASSNPGFSYNEQFF
>TRBJ1-5|-|TRBV14|-
TGTGCCAGCAGCCAAGATACGGGGTTTAGCAATCAGCCCCAGCATTTT
CASSQDTGFSNQPQHF
>TRBJ2-1|once|TRBV9|TRBD2
TGTGCCAGCAGCCCTAGACTAGCGGGAGTTGTGAATGAGCAGTTCTTC
CASSPRLAGVVNEQFF
>TRBJ2-1|-|TRBV19|TRBD2
TGTGCCAGTAGTAGCAGGGAGGGCCCAAGAAATGAGCAGTTCTTC
CASSSREGPRNEQFF
>TRBJ2-5|once|TRBV28|-
TGTGCCAGCGCAAGACAGAGAGAGACCCAGTACTTC
CASARQRETQYF